This is a list of T cell receptor beta chains from one sample in a study of response to subunit inactivated influenza vaccine. TCRdb reanalysed the RT-PCR reads using MiXCR and keeps one entry per CDR3 protein. The top ten clones hold about 10% of a sample with about 570,000 distinct CDR3 sequences, about 11% of them seen once. The same sample was also used in a study of T cells expressing NK-cell markers.

The material was PBMCs from blood, obtained on the day of vaccination. These receptors originate from a man aged 45 to 65 who received an inactivated influenza vaccine. The CDR3 runs from the conserved cysteine through the conserved F or W. D genes are given only for firm matches. Only some rows state a clone size, as once, few, many or a class for expanded clones.

d_gene,j_gene,abundance,v_gene,CDR3aa,CDR3nt
NA,TRBJ2-5,few,TRBV11-2,CASSQSQETQYF,TGTGCCAGCAGCCAATCGCAAGAGACCCAGTACTTC
NA,TRBJ1-1,few,TRBV20-1,CSGEANTEAFF,TGCAGCGGGGAGGCGAACACTGAAGCTTTCTTT
NA,TRBJ2-1,few,TRBV3-1,CASARQYQSSYNEQFF,TGTGCCAGCGCGAGACAGTACCAGAGCTCCTACAATGAGCAGTTCTTC
NA,TRBJ2-1,few,TRBV24-1,CATSDSWETAEQFF,TGTGCCACCAGTGATTCCTGGGAAACAGCTGAGCAGTTCTTC
TRBD2,TRBJ2-3,NA,TRBV12-3/TRBV12-4,CASSYLAESMGGQYF,TGTGCCAGCAGTTACCTAGCGGAGTCGATGGGCGGGCAGTATTTT
NA,TRBJ2-5,few,TRBV20-1,CSASAARGAMETQYF,TGCAGTGCTAGCGCAGCGCGGGGAGCGATGGAGACCCAGTACTTC
NA,TRBJ1-1,few,TRBV27,CATGDSRDTEAFF,TGTGCCACCGGGGACTCGAGGGACACTGAAGCTTTCTTT
NA,TRBJ2-5,NA,TRBV6-5,CASSYSRGAQETQYF,TGTGCCAGCAGTTACTCGAGGGGGGCTCAAGAGACCCAGTACTTC
NA,TRBJ2-7,many,TRBV11-2,CASSLGMRGEQYF,TGTGCCAGCAGCTTAGGAATGAGGGGAGAGCAGTACTTC
NA,TRBJ2-7,NA,TRBV9,CASSVESSLNEQYF,TGTGCCAGCAGCGTAGAGAGCTCCCTCAATGAGCAGTACTTC
TRBD2,TRBJ2-1,NA,TRBV18,CASSPILAGGYNEQFF,TGTGCCAGCTCACCGATACTAGCGGGGGGCTACAATGAGCAGTTCTTC
TRBD2,TRBJ2-7,NA,TRBV20-1,CSASTSGGVGPIYEQYF,TGCAGTGCATCGACTAGCGGGGGGGTGGGCCCTATCTACGAGCAGTACTTC
NA,TRBJ2-3,once,TRBV4-3,CASSRWGEGTDTQYF,TGCGCCAGCAGCCGTTGGGGGGAGGGCACAGATACGCAGTATTTT
NA,TRBJ2-7,NA,TRBV7-2,CASSPGGVHIYEQYF,TGTGCCAGCAGCCCCGGAGGGGTCCACATCTACGAGCAGTACTTC
NA,TRBJ2-5,many,TRBV11-1,CASSLAGIETQYF,TGTGCCAGCAGCTTAGCTGGGATTGAGACCCAGTACTTC
NA,TRBJ2-5,NA,TRBV29-1,CSAQTWETQYF,TGCAGCGCCCAGACGTGGGAGACCCAGTACTTC
NA,TRBJ2-4,NA,TRBV4-3,CASSQVGYGAKNIQYF,TGCGCCAGCAGCCAAGTTGGGTACGGAGCCAAAAACATTCAGTACTTC
NA,TRBJ1-1,NA,TRBV5-4,CASSLNKVNTEAFF,TGTGCCAGCAGCTTGAACAAGGTTAACACTGAAGCTTTCTTT
NA,TRBJ2-5,NA,TRBV23-1,CASSHHKDWGETQYF,TGCGCCAGCAGTCATCACAAAGACTGGGGAGAGACCCAGTACTTC
NA,TRBJ2-3,NA,TRBV19,CASSPKSSTDTQYF,TGTGCCAGTAGTCCAAAGAGTAGCACAGATACGCAGTATTTT
NA,TRBJ2-7,NA,TRBV5-1,CASSLELSFYEQYF,TGCGCCAGCAGCTTGGAACTCAGTTTTTACGAGCAGTACTTC
NA,TRBJ2-5,few,TRBV29-1,CSGGQVAGETQYF,TGCAGCGGCGGACAGGTCGCGGGGGAGACCCAGTACTTC
NA,TRBJ2-3,few,TRBV6-5,CASSYSIRIHDTQYF,TGTGCCAGCAGTTACTCGATAAGGATTCACGATACGCAGTATTTT
TRBD1,TRBJ2-7,NA,TRBV5-1,CASSWFGTEAYEQYF,TGCGCCAGCAGCTGGTTCGGGACAGAAGCCTACGAGCAGTACTTC
NA,TRBJ1-1,NA,TRBV4-3,CASSRGPLNTEAFF,TGCGCCAGCAGCCGGGGGCCCTTGAACACTGAAGCTTTCTTT
NA,TRBJ2-7,many,TRBV20-1,CSAREWRQTYEQYF,TGCAGTGCTAGAGAATGGAGACAGACCTACGAGCAGTACTTC
TRBD1,TRBJ2-5,NA,TRBV11-2,CASSLQGASSQTQYF,TGTGCCAGCAGCCTACAGGGGGCCTCCTCCCAGACCCAGTACTTC
NA,TRBJ2-7,few,TRBV10-3,CAIMVGNYEQYF,TGTGCCATCATGGTAGGAAACTACGAGCAGTACTTC
NA,TRBJ1-1,many,TRBV15,CATSSLEGGTEAFF,TGTGCCACCAGCAGCCTCGAAGGGGGCACTGAAGCTTTCTTT
NA,TRBJ2-3,NA,TRBV28,CASSLIRSPGTQYF,TGTGCCAGCAGTTTAATAAGATCGCCCGGTACGCAGTATTTT
NA,TRBJ2-4,many,TRBV7-9,CASSLGNIQYF,TGTGCCAGCAGCTTAGGAAACATTCAGTACTTC
TRBD1,TRBJ2-7,NA,TRBV6-6,CASTLGAGGEQYF,TGTGCCAGCACCCTGGGGGCAGGGGGCGAGCAGTACTTC
TRBD2,TRBJ2-5,few,TRBV24-1,CATSDLKGAGQETQYF,TGTGCCACCAGTGATTTGAAAGGAGCGGGACAAGAGACCCAGTACTTC
NA,TRBJ2-4,NA,TRBV20-1,CSARDGDVSSKNIQYF,TGCAGTGCTAGAGATGGGGACGTTTCATCCAAAAACATTCAGTACTTC
TRBD2,TRBJ2-2,NA,TRBV11-2,CASSLALAGGELFF,TGTGCCAGCAGCTTGGCACTAGCGGGCGGGGAGCTGTTTTTT
NA,TRBJ2-3,many,TRBV9,CASNQLGAADTQYF,TGTGCCAGCAACCAACTGGGGGCGGCAGATACGCAGTATTTT
TRBD2,TRBJ2-7,many,TRBV20-1,CSAWTSPSAEQYF,TGCAGTGCGTGGACTAGCCCCTCCGCCGAGCAGTACTTC
NA,TRBJ2-5,few,TRBV28,CASSLAGSIETQYF,TGTGCCAGCAGTTTGGCCGGGAGTATAGAGACCCAGTACTTC
NA,TRBJ2-1,few,TRBV6-2/TRBV6-3,CASSYSGRAYNEQFF,TGTGCCAGCAGTTACTCTGGCAGGGCTTACAATGAGCAGTTCTTC
NA,TRBJ2-1,once,TRBV25-1,CASSDTWLSSYIEQFF,TGTGCCAGCAGTGACACATGGTTGAGCTCCTACATTGAGCAGTTCTTC
TRBD1,TRBJ2-1,few,TRBV7-2,CASSLAGTGGYNEQFF,TGTGCCAGCAGCTTAGCGGGGACAGGGGGCTACAATGAGCAGTTCTTC
TRBD2,TRBJ2-7,few,TRBV5-6,CASSWTSGYEQYF,TGTGCCAGCAGCTGGACTAGCGGGTACGAGCAGTACTTC
NA,TRBJ2-5,many,TRBV5-1,CASSLANYMETQYF,TGCGCCAGCAGCTTGGCCAACTATATGGAGACCCAGTACTTC
TRBD1,TRBJ2-3,few,TRBV20-1,CSARQQGATDTQYF,TGCAGTGCTAGACAACAGGGGGCCACAGATACGCAGTATTTT
TRBD1,TRBJ1-2,NA,TRBV20-1,CSARTGGEGYTF,TGCAGTGCTCGGACAGGGGGAGAGGGCTACACCTTC
TRBD2,TRBJ2-7,NA,TRBV5-1,CASSLSGRGAGNEQYF,TGCGCCAGCAGCTTGAGCGGGAGAGGTGCGGGTAACGAGCAGTACTTC
NA,TRBJ1-4,NA,TRBV12-3/TRBV12-4,CASSLGLATGPNEKLFF,TGTGCCAGCAGTTTGGGTCTGGCCACAGGGCCAAATGAAAAACTGTTTTTT